This entry lists 21 T cell receptor beta chains sequenced from one sample in a study of neurological immune-mediated disorders. TCRdb analysed the 5' RACE reads with MiXCR anew, one entry per CDR3 protein. The table includes about 74,000 distinct CDR3 sequences, around 5% detected once. Sequencing used PBMCs. The origin of the receptors is a man aged 18 to 30 with multiple sclerosis.

At least ten counts were recorded for this clonotype. The chain joins TRBV28 to TRBJ1-5; perhaps TRBD1 as D (5 bases). Germline V gene sequence: CDR1 MDHEN, CDR2 SYDVKM. Trimming stripped 7 bases from V and 3 bases from J, with 19 bases between. CDR3 size: 16 residues. DNA of the CDR3: TGTGCCAGCAATTTTCGTAGGGGTCGACTCAATCAGCCCCAGCATTTT. This gives the protein CASNFRRGRLNQPQHF.

This clonotype was counted many times. The rearrangement uses TRBV27 and TRBJ1-1; unclear D gene. The CDR3 has 12 residues. The germline V and J ends were trimmed by 7 bases and 0 bases, with 6 bases remaining between them. Looked up from germline, CDR1 is MNHEY and CDR2 is SMNVEV (reference sequence). The CDR3, as DNA: TGTGCCAGCACGGGGTTGAACACTGAAGCTTTCTTT. Translating gives CASTGLNTEAFF.

This clonotype has just a few counts. The rearrangement joins TRBV7-9 to TRBJ2-7; D possibly matches TRBD1 or TRBD2 (5 bases each). CDR1 and CDR2 from the germline V gene are SEHNR and FQNEAQ (reference sequence). The V gene lost 4 bases and the J gene lost 2 bases, with 12 bases spanning the gap. This CDR3 region has 14 residues. CDR3 amino acids: CASSSPTGPYEQYF. The CDR3 coding sequence is TGTGCCAGCAGCTCCCCGACGGGGCCCTACGAGCAGTACTTC.

The sample holds many counts of this clonotype. V and J are TRBV27 and TRBJ1-2; D is possibly TRBD1 (5 bases). The CDR3 has 12 residues. CDR1 is MNHEY and CDR2 is SMNVEV in the germline V gene (reference sequence). Trimming removed 6 bases at V and 5 bases at J, with 10 bases between. The CDR3 loop is CASSRGDYGYTF. Written as DNA, the CDR3 is TGTGCCAGCAGCCGGGGGGATTATGGCTACACCTTC.

This clonotype came up many times. V gene TRBV20-1 combines with J gene TRBJ2-5, with 9 positions matching TRBD2. V shed 3 bases, J shed 4 bases, and the junction held 9 bases outside the gene matches. Germline-derived CDR1 and CDR2 are DFQATT and SNEGSKA (reference sequence). The CDR3 consists of 15 residues. In DNA, the CDR3 is TGCAGTGCTAGCAGCGGACTAGCGAGTTCAGAGACCCAGTACTTC. This translates into CSASSGLASSETQYF.

Many counts were recorded for this clonotype. The rearrangement joins TRBV7-9 to TRBJ1-1, with no clear D. Trimming pared 5 bases from V and 1 base from J, leaving 17 bases between. Germline V CDR1 and CDR2: SEHNR, FQNEAQ (reference sequence). The CDR3 is made up of 16 amino acids. CDR3 sequence reads: CASSPSASSSNTEAFF. The CDR3 DNA reads TGTGCCAGCAGCCCCAGTGCGAGTTCCTCGAACACTGAAGCTTTCTTT. The variable domain in full, with the rest retrieved from reference TRBV7-9 and TRBJ1-1, is DTGVSQNPRHKITKRGQNVTFRCDPISEHNRLYWYRQTLGQGPEFLTYFQNEAQLEKSRLLSDRFSAERPKGSFSTLEIQRTEQGDSAMYLCASSPSASSSNTEAFFGQGTRLTVV.

Many counts were recorded for this clonotype. A much larger clone differs from this one at a single base, so this may be a read error. The V call is TRBV29-1, the J call TRBJ1-5, with a possible D match to TRBD1 (5 bases). Trimming took 4 bases from V and 3 from J, leaving 10 bases between them. CDR1 is SQVTM, CDR2 ANQGSEA, per germline. The CDR3 length is 13 residues. The CDR3 here is CSVAGQTNQPQHF. The CDR3 DNA reads as TGCAGCGTTGCGGGGCAGACCAATCAGCCCCAGCATTTT.

This clonotype was seen repeatedly, ten times or more. This chain uses TRBV7-3 with TRBJ2-1, with a possible D match to TRBD2 (5 bases). V was pared by 2 bases and J by 2 bases, with 19 bases between. CDR1 is SGHTA, CDR2 FQGTGA, per germline. The CDR3 covers 18 residues. The CDR3 coding sequence is TGTGCCAGCAGCTTACTTTCACCCCTAGCTGATACCTACAATGAGCAGTTCTTC. Amino acids: CASSLLSPLADTYNEQFF.

This clonotype was counted ten times or more. A read error may explain this, as a much larger clone is one base away. The chain employs TRBV5-1 and TRBJ2-1; D gene ambiguous. The germline V gene has CDR1 SGHRS and CDR2 YFSETQ. Trimming shortened V by 3 bases and J by 5 bases, and 12 bases separated the two germline ends. CDR3 length: 14 amino acids. The chain's CDR3 is CASSWGKHDNEQFF. CDR3 nucleotides: TGCGCCAGCAGCTGGGGAAAGCACGACAATGAGCAGTTCTTC.

In its sample, this clonotype was seen many times. The chain has TRBV3-1 and TRBJ2-5; D not resolved. The germline V gene encodes CDR1 LGHDT and CDR2 YNNKEL (reference sequence). CDR3 length: 12 residues. Trimming took off 0 bases at V and 4 bases at J, with 3 bases between the two ends. CDR3 coding DNA: TGTGCCAGCAGCCAAGATCGAGAGACCCAGTACTTC. Translated: CASSQDRETQYF.

This clonotype appeared many times. The CDR3 DNA reads as TGCAGTGCGCCACCGGGGGCCGCCTACGAGCAGTACTTC. Translated: CSAPPGAAYEQYF. The gene calls are TRBV20-1 and TRBJ2-7; D is possibly TRBD1 or TRBD2 (6 bases each). CDR3 length: 13 residues. The V gene lost 6 bases and the J gene lost 2 bases, with 14 bases spanning the gap. Germline V CDR1 and CDR2: DFQATT, SNEGSKA (reference sequence).

This clonotype was observed many times. This chain connects TRBV18 to TRBJ1-1; 9 bases fit TRBD1. CDR3 length: 14 residues. Unmatched junction bases numbered 8, after V lost 2 bases and J lost 10 bases. The V gene's germline CDR1 is KGHSH and CDR2 LQKENI. The CDR3 region has the DNA TGTGCCAGCTCACCAGGGACAGGGCTAAGATCAGCTTTCTTT. Encoded protein: CASSPGTGLRSAFF.

This clonotype was recorded many times. This chain uses TRBV7-2 with TRBJ2-7; 7 nucleotides match TRBD2. The CDR3 contains 13 residues. J was trimmed by 2 bases and V by 4 bases; bases with no gene match: 2. Looked up from germline, CDR1 is SGHTA and CDR2 is FQGNSA. CDR3 sequence: CASSWGTTYEQYF. The CDR3 region has the DNA TGTGCCAGCAGCTGGGGGACTACCTACGAGCAGTACTTC.

As regards this clonotype: Since a much larger clone is just one base distant, this may be a read error. The V gene is TRBV6-1, the J gene TRBJ2-5; D might be TRBD2 (5 bases). The CDR3 loop spans 15 amino acids. Germline CDR1 and CDR2: MNHNS and SASEGT. The V end was cut by 8 bases, the J end by 5 bases, with 21 bases between. CDR3 sequence: CASGEIGKGFETQYF. The CDR3 DNA follows: TGTGCCAGCGGGGAGATAGGAAAGGGTTTTGAGACCCAGTACTTC.

This clonotype was observed at least ten times. The rearrangement links TRBV20-1 to TRBJ2-7, with TRBD2 matching over 12 bases. The V segment lost 0 bases and the J segment 6 bases; nucleotides outside the gene matches: 9. In germline, CDR1 is DFQATT, CDR2 SNEGSKA (reference sequence). The CDR3 extends over 16 amino acids. For the CDR3, the DNA is TGCAGTGCTAGAGATGAATCTAGCGGGAGGGTTTCCGAGCAGTACTTC. This encodes CSARDESSGRVSEQYF.

This clonotype has just a few counts. A much more abundant neighbour one base away suggests this may be a read error. This sequence joins TRBV20-1 and TRBJ2-5; D gene ambiguous. The CDR3 has 11 residues. V lost 7 bases, J lost 10 bases, and 16 bases lay in between. Germline V gene sequence: CDR1 DFQATT, CDR2 SNEGSKA (reference sequence). CDR3 DNA: TGCAGTGTCGAAGACCCGAGAGGCCAGTACTTC. It specifies CSVEDPRGQYF.

Ten or more counts support this clonotype. This chain uses TRBV28 with TRBJ2-6; 7 nucleotides align to TRBD2. Per germline, CDR1 MDHEN and CDR2 SYDVKM. The CDR3 runs 18 residues. V shed 4 bases, J shed 5 bases, and the junction held 14 bases outside the gene matches. The CDR3 DNA reads as TGTGCCAGCAGTTCACCGACAGAGCGGGGAATCTGGGCCAACGTCCTGACTTTC. Translation gives CASSSPTERGIWANVLTF.

This clonotype was detected many times. CDR3 DNA sequence: TGTGCCAGCAGCTCCCGTATTTACGAGCAGTACTTC. It encodes CASSSRIYEQYF. The chain is built from TRBV12-3 or TRBV12-4 and TRBJ2-7; no clear D. V lost 6 bases to trimming and J lost 4 bases, with 10 bases between them. The length of the CDR3 is 12 residues.

Of note for this clonotype: Mismatch with germline at one junction end may stem from a read error. CDR3 amino acids: CASSLNNQPQNF. Written as DNA, the CDR3 is TGTGCCAGCAGCTTAAACAATCAGCCCCAGAATTTT. The V gene is TRBV5-6, the J gene TRBJ1-5; D gene unclear. The CDR3 runs to 12 residues. Germline values: CDR1 SGHDT, CDR2 YYEEEE.

This clonotype appeared many times. The chain recombines TRBV20-1 with TRBJ2-1; TRBD2 matches 12 bases. The CDR3 sequence is 17 residues long. Trimming at V came to 5 bases and at J to 0 bases, leaving 8 bases not matched to a gene. Germline V gene data show CDR1 as DFQATT and CDR2 as SNEGSKA (reference sequence). The DNA for the CDR3 is TGCAGTGCTCCTGGACTAGCGGGGATGAGCTCCTACAATGAGCAGTTCTTC. It codes for CSAPGLAGMSSYNEQFF.

This clonotype was counted ten times or more. The V call is TRBV6-6, the J call TRBJ1-1; no firm D call. CDR1 is MNHNY, CDR2 SVGAGI, per germline (reference sequence). There are 13 residues in the CDR3. Trimming left V 7 bases short and J 2 bases short, with 11 bases between. The CDR3 sequence: CASITDANTEAFF. DNA for the CDR3: TGTGCCAGCATCACCGACGCTAACACTGAAGCTTTCTTT.